The 20 T cell receptor beta chains given below trace back to one sample, sequenced in a study of cytomegalovirus exposure and HLA in healthy donors. The PCR used 60 Vbeta and 13 Jbeta primers. This table comes from immunoSEQ multiplex PCR, and its TCRdb copy is limited to in-frame clones, with some not included. The table records about 120,000 clones, 60% to 85% of them present only once. The sample comprised PBMCs. The origin of the receptors is a woman aged 40 to 55 in good health and CMV-seropositive.

The chain combines TRBV30 with TRBJ2-7; the D gene is possibly TRBD2 (5 bases). CDR3 length: 15 amino acids. CDR1 GTSNPN and CDR2 SVGIG come from the germline V gene (reference sequence). V lost 4 bases and J 7 bases, leaving 23 bases between the germline ends. The CDR3 sequence: CAWKKPDVETGEQYF. CDR3 coding DNA: TGTGCCTGGAAGAAACCGGACGTAGAAACGGGGGAGCAGTACTTC.

The rearrangement uses TRBV27 and TRBJ1-4, with 10 bases identical to TRBD1. Germline V gene lookup returns CDR1 MNHEY and CDR2 SMNVEV (reference sequence). J gave up 5 bases and V 6 bases, and 6 bases lay outside the gene matches. The CDR3 length is 15 residues. CDR3 DNA sequence: TGTGCCAGCAGAACCCCGGGACAGGGGAATGAAAAACTGTTTTTT. It specifies CASRTPGQGNEKLFF.

This clone was seen a single time. The chain couples TRBV7-9 to TRBJ2-7; the D gene is possibly TRBD2 (6 bases). The CDR3 sequence is 14 residues long. Germline lookup yields CDR1 SEHNR and CDR2 FQNEAQ (reference sequence). V gave up 1 base and J gave up 2 bases, with 9 bases separating them. Here the CDR3 reads CASSLGGATYEQYF. The CDR3 nucleotides are TGTGCCAGCAGCTTAGGCGGGGCCACCTACGAGCAGTACTTC.

This clone appeared a single time. This chain links TRBV9 with TRBJ2-2; weak D call: TRBD2 (6 bases). This CDR3 has 17 residues. V was cut by 3 bases and J by 6 bases, with 21 bases left in between. Germline CDR1 reads SGDLS; CDR2 reads YYNGEE. The CDR3 region is CASSAFQLATPSGELFF. The CDR3 DNA follows: TGTGCCAGCAGCGCGTTCCAACTAGCCACCCCTTCCGGGGAGCTGTTTTTT.

This clone has just one count. The J gene is TRBJ1-2, the V gene TRBV6-1, with D tentatively TRBD1 (5 bases). The CDR3 has 12 amino acids. Germline CDR1 reads MNHNS; CDR2 reads SASEGT. V lost 4 bases and J 10 bases, leaving 13 bases between the germline ends. The CDR3 DNA reads as TGTGCCAGCAGTGCCCTACAGGTGAACTACACCTTC. It yields the protein CASSALQVNYTF.

This chain joins TRBV7-2 and TRBJ1-5, with D uncertain. The CDR3 runs 13 residues. The V gene's germline CDR1 is SGHTA and CDR2 FQGNSA. V shed 1 base and J shed 8 bases, with 9 bases lying between them. The CDR3 DNA reads TGTGCCAGCAGCTTAGTTTCGAACAAGCCCCAGCATTTT. It codes for CASSLVSNKPQHF.

This rearrangement joins TRBV7-9 to TRBJ1-1, with TRBD1 matching over 9 bases. V trimming: 5 bases; J trimming: 5 bases; junction bases outside the gene matches: 6. The CDR3 contains 14 residues. The V gene's germline CDR1 is SEHNR and CDR2 FQNEAQ (reference sequence). CDR3: CASSVTGGGTEAFF. In DNA form, the CDR3 reads TGTGCCAGCAGCGTAACAGGGGGCGGGACTGAAGCTTTCTTT.

The V and J genes are TRBV6-1 and TRBJ2-5; D perhaps matches TRBD2 (6 bases). The V end lost 7 bases, the J end lost 0 bases, and 12 bases lay between the germline ends. The CDR3 is 14 residues long. Germline V CDR1 and CDR2: MNHNS, SASEGT. The CDR3 DNA follows: TGTGCCAGCAAGGAGGGTGGAAACCAAGAGACCCAGTACTTC. This encodes CASKEGGNQETQYF.

This clone was detected only a few times. This chain links TRBV5-4 with TRBJ2-2; 12 bases are shared with TRBD2. The CDR3 runs to 15 residues. J gave up 7 bases and V 5 bases, and 6 bases lay outside the gene matches. In germline, CDR1 is SGHNT, CDR2 YYREEE (reference sequence). The CDR3 is CASSRLAGDIGELFF. The CDR3 region has the DNA TGTGCCAGCAGTCGACTAGCGGGAGATATCGGGGAGCTGTTTTTT.

This sequence joins TRBV27 and TRBJ2-5; D not resolved. Judging by the DNA end, TRBJ2-7 fits better; the J call may be wrong. CDR1 and CDR2 from the germline V gene are MNHEY and SMNVEV (reference sequence). This CDR3 is 14 amino acids long. In nucleotides, the CDR3 is TGTGCCAGCAGTCCGCGATTAAGCCACTACGAGCAGTACTTC. Residues: CASSPRLSHYEQYF.

In nucleotides, the CDR3 is TGTGCCAGCAGCTTATCTCCGGGGACAGGGTCCTACGAGCAGTACTTC. It codes for CASSLSPGTGSYEQYF. V usage is TRBV5-6 and J usage is TRBJ2-7, with 9 bases lining up with TRBD1. The germline gives CDR1 SGHDT, CDR2 YYEEEE. Germline trimming cut 2 bases from V and 1 base from J; bases unmatched to any gene: 7. This CDR3 spans 16 amino acids.

V is TRBV7-9 and J is TRBJ2-1, with TRBD2 matching 8 bases. The CDR3 sequence is 13 residues long. With V trimmed by 5 bases and J by 8 bases, 5 bases remained unmatched. CDR1 is SEHNR and CDR2 is FQNEAQ in the germline V gene (reference sequence). CDR3 protein: CASSRPGGDEQFF. In DNA, the CDR3 is TGTGCCAGCAGCCGGCCGGGGGGGGATGAGCAGTTCTTC.

This clone is a singleton in its sample. The genes are TRBV7-9 and TRBJ1-2; 10 positions match TRBD1. The CDR3 loop spans 14 amino acids. V was clipped by 3 bases and J by 7 bases; unmatched bases: 5. Germline lookup yields CDR1 SEHNR and CDR2 FQNEAQ (reference sequence). The CDR3 spells CASSFPGQGIGYTF. The DNA for the CDR3 is TGTGCCAGCAGCTTCCCGGGACAGGGGATTGGCTACACCTTC. The full variable domain, in which reference TRBV7-9 and TRBJ1-2 provide the parts outside the CDR3, is DTGVSQNPRHKITKRGQNVTFRCDPISEHNRLYWYRQTLGQGPEFLTYFQNEAQLEKSRLLSDRFSAERPKGSFSTLEIQRTEQGDSAMYLCASSFPGQGIGYTFGSGTRLTVV.

CDR3 loop: CASSIRLGQGETTNEKLFF. CDR3 coding DNA: TGTGCCAGTAGTATACGACTGGGACAGGGGGAGACAACTAATGAAAAACTGTTTTTT. The chain joins TRBV19 to TRBJ1-4; 11 nucleotides align to TRBD1. V shed 2 bases and J 0 bases; nucleotides not matched to a gene: 8. This CDR3 region has 19 residues. Per germline, CDR1 LNHDA and CDR2 SQIVND (reference sequence).

The chain combines TRBV9 with TRBJ1-3; TRBD1 might be the D (5 bases). The CDR3 totals 15 residues. The germline CDR1 and CDR2 sequences are SGDLS and YYNGEE. Trimming left V 3 bases short and J 0 bases short, with 10 bases between. CDR3 in amino acids: CASSAGGLSGNTIYF. CDR3 coding DNA: TGTGCCAGCAGCGCCGGGGGACTCTCTGGAAACACCATATATTTT.

The table lists this clone with a few counts. The chain recombines TRBV6-1 with TRBJ1-5; weak D call: TRBD1 (5 bases). CDR3 length equals 14 residues. Germline lookup yields CDR1 MNHNS and CDR2 SASEGT. The germline V and J ends were trimmed by 0 bases and 7 bases, with 10 bases remaining between them. CDR3 sequence (DNA): TGTGCCAGCAGTGAAGCGCGGGGCGGACAGCCCCAGCATTTT. Its protein is CASSEARGGQPQHF.

The chain joins TRBV5-1 to TRBJ1-4; 12 bases fit TRBD1. CDR1 is SGHRS, CDR2 YFSETQ, per germline. The CDR3 totals 16 residues. The V gene end was trimmed by 6 bases and the J gene end by 4 bases; junction bases not matched to a gene: 7. As DNA, the CDR3 is TGCGCCAGCACAAAGGGACAGGGGGCCGGTAATGAAAAACTGTTTTTT. Translation: CASTKGQGAGNEKLFF. The full variable domain, its missing parts supplied by reference TRBV5-1 and TRBJ1-4, is KAGVTQTPRYLIKTRGQQVTLSCSPISGHRSVSWYQQTPGQGLQFLFEYFSETQRNKGNFPGRFSGRQFSNSRSEMNVSTLELGDSALYLCASTKGQGAGNEKLFFGSGTQLSVL.

The gene calls are TRBV4-2 and TRBJ1-5, with no clear D. Germline V gene data show CDR1 as LGHNA and CDR2 as YNFKEQ. CDR3 length: 14 residues. V was cut by 0 bases and J by 0 bases, with 3 bases left in between. The chain's CDR3 is CASSQDSSNQPQHF. The DNA of the CDR3 is TGTGCCAGCAGCCAAGACAGTAGCAATCAGCCCCAGCATTTT.

The V call is TRBV5-1, the J call TRBJ1-2; D might be TRBD1 (5 bases). Trimming removed 0 bases from V and 0 bases from J, with 6 bases in between. CDR3 size: 14 residues. The germline CDR1 and CDR2 sequences are SGHRS and YFSETQ. The CDR3, as DNA: TGCGCCAGCAGCTTGGAGGGGTCTAACTATGGCTACACCTTC. It yields the protein CASSLEGSNYGYTF.

This rearrangement joins TRBV2 to TRBJ2-5, with 10 bases identical to TRBD1. The tail of the sequence fits TRBJ2-7 better, so the J call may be wrong. This CDR3 spans 14 amino acids. From germline, CDR1 is SNHLY and CDR2 FYNNEI. The CDR3 nucleotides read TGTGCCAGCAATCCCGGGACAGGGGCCTACGAGCAGTACTTC. The encoded protein is CASNPGTGAYEQYF.